What follows is one T cell receptor (beta chain) and its context. The target antigen is unknown. The entry originates in a study of siplizumab effects on memory and regulatory T cells. Germline V CDR1 and CDR2: SGHRS, YFSETQ. Trimming took off 3 bases at V and 3 bases at J, with 10 bases between the two ends. CDR3 length equals 14 residues. General study points: With siplizumab, cumulative frequency of CD4+ memory-derived alloreactive sequences dropped significantly. Naive T cells looked more diverse than memory cells and looked like major alloresponse contributors.

Method: immunoSEQ multiplex PCR; TCRdb's copy keeps in-frame clones and lacks some. The repertoire consists of roughly 100,000 clones, with 92% occurring once and the leading ten covering 0.85% to 1.2%. The sequenced material came from CD4+ T cells sorted from blood. The receptor comes from a human donor in good health. This chain uses TRBV5-1 with TRBJ2-1, with unresolved D. The CDR3 bases are TGCGCCAGCAGCTGGGGTAGCCTCTACAATGAGCAGTTCTTC. Protein sequence: CASSWGSLYNEQFF.